These T cell receptor beta chains were read from a single sample in a study of cytomegalovirus exposure and HLA in healthy donors. Clones were sequenced by immunoSEQ multiplex PCR, and TCRdb holds only the in-frame ones, with some missing. This table has under 35,000 clones, approximately 61% appearing once. Sequencing was done on a sample of PBMCs. The receptor set was obtained from a man aged 45-65 years in good health and CMV-seropositive. Both conserved end residues are part of each CDR3. Each record gives: V gene, J gene, clone size, CDR3 length, D gene, CDR3 protein, CDR3 DNA. D genes are given only for firm matches. Where a row states a size, it is once, few, many or the class of an expanded clone; other rows omit it.

TRBV5-4	TRBJ2-5	.	15	TRBD2	CASSFPGLAPETQYF	TGTGCCAGCAGCTTTCCGGGACTAGCGCCGGAGACCCAGTACTTC
TRBV4-1	TRBJ1-4	few	13	.	CASGGSTSEKLFF	TGCGCCAGCGGAGGATCGACCTCCGAAAAACTGTTTTTT
TRBV6-1	TRBJ1-5	.	15	.	CASSEAGVGNQPQHF	TGTGCCAGCAGTGAAGCAGGGGTAGGGAATCAGCCCCAGCATTTT
TRBV6-5	TRBJ1-2	.	13	TRBD1	CASTSGGTGDYTF	TGTGCCAGCACCTCAGGAGGGACAGGGGACTACACCTTC
TRBV28	TRBJ1-5	.	15	.	CASTQGTPSNQPQHF	TGTGCCAGCACTCAAGGGACACCGAGCAATCAGCCCCAGCATTTT
TRBV7-6	TRBJ2-5	.	15	TRBD2	CASSFGLGLQETQYF	TGTGCCAGCAGCTTTGGACTAGGCCTTCAAGAGACCCAGTACTTC
TRBV5-6	TRBJ2-5	.	11	.	CASSLAETQYF	TGTGCCAGCAGCTTGGCTGAGACCCAGTACTTC
TRBV5-1	TRBJ2-1	.	13	.	CASSEGTYNEQFF	TGCGCCAGCAGCGAGGGGACTTACAATGAGCAGTTCTTC
TRBV27	TRBJ1-1	.	14	TRBD1	CASSRKGGGTEAFF	TGTGCCAGCAGTAGAAAAGGGGGCGGCACTGAAGCTTTCTTT
TRBV7-6	TRBJ2-1	.	16	.	CASSPQSDRLNNEQFF	TGTGCCAGCAGCCCCCAGTCGGACAGACTGAACAATGAGCAGTTCTTC
TRBV5-1	TRBJ2-7	.	13	.	CASSLENSYEQYF	TGCGCCAGCAGCCTTGAGAACTCCTACGAGCAGTACTTC
TRBV6-6	TRBJ1-4	.	13	.	CASSFEGGEKLFF	TGTGCCAGCAGTTTCGAGGGTGGGGAAAAACTGTTTTTT
TRBV7-8	TRBJ2-7	once	13	.	CASSLPRQDEQYF	TGTGCCAGCAGCTTACCCCGACAGGACGAGCAGTACTTC
TRBV9	TRBJ1-2	few	15	.	CASSVMGNINYGYTF	TGTGCCAGCAGCGTCATGGGCAACATTAACTATGGCTACACCTTC
TRBV29-1	TRBJ1-1	.	14	.	CSVEASWEGDKAFF	TGCAGCGTTGAGGCCTCGTGGGAGGGGGATAAAGCTTTCTTT
TRBV7-8	TRBJ2-7	.	11	.	CASTLETEQYF	TGTGCCAGCACCCTAGAGACCGAGCAGTACTTC
TRBV29-1	TRBJ2-7	.	11	.	CSVERAYEQYF	TGCAGCGTTGAGAGGGCCTACGAGCAGTACTTC
TRBV10-1	TRBJ2-3	few	15	.	CASSLSGGGTDTQYF	TGCGCCAGCAGCCTTAGCGGAGGGGGCACAGATACGCAGTATTTT